This TCR beta chain comes out of a study of T cell responses to AZD1222 COVID-19 vaccine. General study points: A mostly white British donor set with more females was recruited, and clonal diversity was possibly underestimated. Spike-spanning, vaccine-associated CD4 TCRs were dominant at 160-218 and 743-854.

Details on this clone: Its cognate antigen is unknown.

Germline V lookup: CDR1 SGHAT, CDR2 FQNNGV. The CDR3 is made up of 16 amino acids. The V and J ends lost 1 base and 4 bases respectively, with 14 bases between them. This table comes from immunoSEQ multiplex PCR, and its TCRdb copy is limited to in-frame clones, with some not included. The data contain approximately 140,000 clones, more than 85% of them singletons. This clonotype was obtained from an adult in good health. This material consisted of peripheral blood, taken on day 0 of AZD1222 vaccination. The rearrangement uses TRBV11-2 and TRBJ2-1, with a tentative D call TRBD2 (6 bases). As DNA, the CDR3 is TGTGCCAGCAGCTTAGGAGTGGGAGGCGGGTACAATGAGCAGTTCTTC. This sequence encodes CASSLGVGGGYNEQFF.